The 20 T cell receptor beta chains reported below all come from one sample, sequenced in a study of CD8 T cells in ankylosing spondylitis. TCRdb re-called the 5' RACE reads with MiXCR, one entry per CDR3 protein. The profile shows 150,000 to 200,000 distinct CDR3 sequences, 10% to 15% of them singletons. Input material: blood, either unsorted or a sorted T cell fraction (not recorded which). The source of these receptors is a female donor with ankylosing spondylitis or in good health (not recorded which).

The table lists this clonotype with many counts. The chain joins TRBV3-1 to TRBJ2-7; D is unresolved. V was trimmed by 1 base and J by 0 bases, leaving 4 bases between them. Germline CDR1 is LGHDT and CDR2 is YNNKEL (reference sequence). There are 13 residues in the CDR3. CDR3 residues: CASSQADSYEQYF. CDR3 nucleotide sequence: TGTGCCAGCAGCCAAGCGGACTCCTACGAGCAGTACTTC.

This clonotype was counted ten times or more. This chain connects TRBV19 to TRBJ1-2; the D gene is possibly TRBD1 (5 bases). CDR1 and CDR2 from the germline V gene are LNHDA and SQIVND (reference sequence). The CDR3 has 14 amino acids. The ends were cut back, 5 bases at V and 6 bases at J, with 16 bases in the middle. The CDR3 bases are TGTGCCAGTAGTCCCCTTGGGGGGGGTCATGGCTACACCTTC. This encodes CASSPLGGGHGYTF.

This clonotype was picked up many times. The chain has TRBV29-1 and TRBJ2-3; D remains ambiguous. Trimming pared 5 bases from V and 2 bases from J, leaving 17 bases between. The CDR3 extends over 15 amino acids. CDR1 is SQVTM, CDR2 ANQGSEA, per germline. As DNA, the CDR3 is TGCAGCGTTCAGTTCCAGCGCTTACTCACAGATACGCAGTATTTT. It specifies CSVQFQRLLTDTQYF.

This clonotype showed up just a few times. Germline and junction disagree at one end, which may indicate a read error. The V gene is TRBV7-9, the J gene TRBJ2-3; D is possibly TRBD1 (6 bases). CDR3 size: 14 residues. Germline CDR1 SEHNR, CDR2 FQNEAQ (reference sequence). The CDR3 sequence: CAGSRGQTTDTQYF. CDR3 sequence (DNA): TGTGCCGGCAGCCGCGGACAGACAACAGATACGCAGTATTTT.

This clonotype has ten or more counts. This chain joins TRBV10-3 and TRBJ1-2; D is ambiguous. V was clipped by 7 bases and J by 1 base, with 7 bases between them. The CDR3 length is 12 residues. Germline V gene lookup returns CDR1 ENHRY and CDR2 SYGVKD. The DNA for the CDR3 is TGTGCCATCAATGACCTTAACTATGGCTACACCTTC. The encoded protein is CAINDLNYGYTF.

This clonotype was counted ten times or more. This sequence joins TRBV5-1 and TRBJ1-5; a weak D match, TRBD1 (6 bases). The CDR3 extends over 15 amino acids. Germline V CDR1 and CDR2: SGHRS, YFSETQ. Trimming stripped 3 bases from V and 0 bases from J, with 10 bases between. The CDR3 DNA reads TGCGCCAGCAGCTCACAGGGAGATAGCAATCAGCCCCAGCATTTT. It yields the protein CASSSQGDSNQPQHF.

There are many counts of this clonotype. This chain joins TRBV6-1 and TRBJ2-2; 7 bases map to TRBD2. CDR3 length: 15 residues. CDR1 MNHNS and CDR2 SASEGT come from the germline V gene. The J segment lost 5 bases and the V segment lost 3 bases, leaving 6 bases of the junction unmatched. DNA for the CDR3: TGTGCCAGCAGTGATAGAGCGGGGCCGACCGGGGAGCTGTTTTTT. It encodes CASSDRAGPTGELFF.

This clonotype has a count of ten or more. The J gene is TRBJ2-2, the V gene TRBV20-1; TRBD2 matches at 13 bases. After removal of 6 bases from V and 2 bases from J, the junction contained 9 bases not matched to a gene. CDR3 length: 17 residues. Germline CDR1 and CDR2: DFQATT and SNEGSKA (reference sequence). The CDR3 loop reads CSALPGLAGANTGELFF. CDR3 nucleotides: TGCAGTGCCCTACCTGGACTAGCGGGGGCCAACACCGGGGAGCTGTTTTTT.

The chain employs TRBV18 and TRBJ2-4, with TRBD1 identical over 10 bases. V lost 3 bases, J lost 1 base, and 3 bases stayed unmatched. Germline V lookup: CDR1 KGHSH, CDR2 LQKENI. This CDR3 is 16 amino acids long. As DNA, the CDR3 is TGTGCCAGCTCACCTCCGGGACAGGGGGCCAAAAACATTCAGTACTTC. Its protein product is CASSPPGQGAKNIQYF.

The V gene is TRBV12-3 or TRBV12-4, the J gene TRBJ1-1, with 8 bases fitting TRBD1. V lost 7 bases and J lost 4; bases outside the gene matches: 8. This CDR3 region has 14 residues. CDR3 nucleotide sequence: TGTGCCAGCACCAGGACAGGGATCAGCACTGAAGCTTTCTTT. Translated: CASTRTGISTEAFF.

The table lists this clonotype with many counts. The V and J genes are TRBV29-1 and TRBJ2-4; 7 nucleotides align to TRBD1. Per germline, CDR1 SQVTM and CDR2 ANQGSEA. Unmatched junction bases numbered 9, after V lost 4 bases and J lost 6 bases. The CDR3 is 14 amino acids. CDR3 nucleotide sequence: TGCAGCGTTGTCGTAGGGGGCGCAGGAAACATTCAGTACTTC. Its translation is CSVVVGGAGNIQYF.

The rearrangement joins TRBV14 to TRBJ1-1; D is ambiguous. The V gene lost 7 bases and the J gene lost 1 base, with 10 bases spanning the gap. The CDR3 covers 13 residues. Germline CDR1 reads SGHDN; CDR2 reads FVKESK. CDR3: CASTSSRNTEAFF. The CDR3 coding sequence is TGTGCCAGCACTTCCTCGAGGAACACTGAAGCTTTCTTT. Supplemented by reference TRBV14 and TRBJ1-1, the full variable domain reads EAGVTQFPSHSVIEKGQTVTLRCDPISGHDNLYWYRRVMGKEIKFLLHFVKESKQDESGMPNNRFLAERTGGTYSTLKVQPAELEDSGVYFCASTSSRNTEAFFGQGTRLTVV.

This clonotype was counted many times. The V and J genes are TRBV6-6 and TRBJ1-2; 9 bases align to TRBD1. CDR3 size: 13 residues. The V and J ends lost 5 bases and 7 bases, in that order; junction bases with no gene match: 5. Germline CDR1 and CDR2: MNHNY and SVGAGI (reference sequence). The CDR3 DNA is TGTGCCAGCAGTCGCGGGACAGGGATTGGCTACACCTTC. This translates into CASSRGTGIGYTF.

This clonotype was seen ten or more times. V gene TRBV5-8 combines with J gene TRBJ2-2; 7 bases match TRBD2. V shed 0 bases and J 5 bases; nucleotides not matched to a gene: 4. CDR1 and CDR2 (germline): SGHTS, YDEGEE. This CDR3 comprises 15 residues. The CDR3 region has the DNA TGTGCCAGCAGCTTGGAGCGGGATCGAACCGGGGAGCTGTTTTTT. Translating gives CASSLERDRTGELFF.

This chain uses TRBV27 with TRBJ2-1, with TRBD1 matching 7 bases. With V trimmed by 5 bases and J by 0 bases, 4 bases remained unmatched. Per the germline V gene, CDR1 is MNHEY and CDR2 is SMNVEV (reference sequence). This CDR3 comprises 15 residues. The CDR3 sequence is CASSLHRGSYNEQFF. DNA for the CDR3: TGTGCCAGCAGTCTCCACAGGGGCTCCTACAATGAGCAGTTCTTC.

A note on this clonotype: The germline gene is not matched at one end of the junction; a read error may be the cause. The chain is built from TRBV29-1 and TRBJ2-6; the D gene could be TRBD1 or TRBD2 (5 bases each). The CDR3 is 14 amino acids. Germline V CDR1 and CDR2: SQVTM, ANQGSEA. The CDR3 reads CSVRGASGTNVLTF. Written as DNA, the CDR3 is TGCAGCGTGCGAGGGGCGTCTGGGACCAACGTCCTGACTTTC.

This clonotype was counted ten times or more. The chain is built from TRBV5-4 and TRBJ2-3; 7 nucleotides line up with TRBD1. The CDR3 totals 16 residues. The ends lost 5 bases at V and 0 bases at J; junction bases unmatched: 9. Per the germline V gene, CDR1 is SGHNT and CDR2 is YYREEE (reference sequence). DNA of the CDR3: TGTGCCAGCAGTTCCGGACAGGTTGGGAGCACAGATACGCAGTATTTT. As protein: CASSSGQVGSTDTQYF. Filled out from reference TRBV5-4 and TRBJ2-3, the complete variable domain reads ETGVTQSPTHLIKTRGQQVTLRCSSQSGHNTVSWYQQALGQGPQFIFQYYREEENGRGNFPPRFSGLQFPNYSSELNVNALELDDSALYLCASSSGQVGSTDTQYFGPGTRLTVL.

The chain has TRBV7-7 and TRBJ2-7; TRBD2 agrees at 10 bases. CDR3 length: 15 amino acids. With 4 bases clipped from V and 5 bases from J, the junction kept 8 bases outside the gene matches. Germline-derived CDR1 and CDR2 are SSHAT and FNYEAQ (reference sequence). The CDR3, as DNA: TGTGCCAGCAGCTCCCTTCTAGCGGGAGAAGACGAGCAGTACTTC. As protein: CASSSLLAGEDEQYF.

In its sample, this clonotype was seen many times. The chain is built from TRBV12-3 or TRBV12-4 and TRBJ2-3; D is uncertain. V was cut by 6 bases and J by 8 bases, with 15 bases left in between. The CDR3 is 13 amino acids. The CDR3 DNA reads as TGTGCCAGCAGCCGAAACTCCGGTAGTACGCAGTATTTT. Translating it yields CASSRNSGSTQYF.

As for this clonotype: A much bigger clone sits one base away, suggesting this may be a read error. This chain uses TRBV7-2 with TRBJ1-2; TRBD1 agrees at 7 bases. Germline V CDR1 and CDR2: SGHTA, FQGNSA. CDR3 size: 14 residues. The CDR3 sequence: CASSPSRGYYGSTF. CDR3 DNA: TGTGCCAGCAGCCCTTCCAGGGGGTACTATGGCTCCACCTTC. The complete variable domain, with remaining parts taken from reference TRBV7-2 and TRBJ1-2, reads GAGVSQSPSNKVTEKGKDVELRCDPISGHTALYWYRQSLGQGLEFLIYFQGNSAPDKSGLPSDRFSAERTGGSVSTLTIQRTQQEDSAVYLCASSPSRGYYGSTFGSGTRLTVV.